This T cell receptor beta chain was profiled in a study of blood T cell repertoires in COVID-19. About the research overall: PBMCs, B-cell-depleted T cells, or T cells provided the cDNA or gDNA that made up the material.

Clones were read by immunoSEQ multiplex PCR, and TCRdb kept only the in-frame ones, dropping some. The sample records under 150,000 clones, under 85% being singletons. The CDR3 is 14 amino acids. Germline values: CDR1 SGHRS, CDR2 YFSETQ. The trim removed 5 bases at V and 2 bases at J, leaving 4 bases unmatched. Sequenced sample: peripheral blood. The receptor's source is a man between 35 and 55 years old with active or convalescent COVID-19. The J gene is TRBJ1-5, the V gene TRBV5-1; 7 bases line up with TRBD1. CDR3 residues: CASSPGTGNQPQHF. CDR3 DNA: TGCGCCAGCAGTCCCGGGACAGGCAATCAGCCCCAGCATTTT.